The clone carrying this T cell receptor beta chain was counted a single time. What it binds is not known. With 3 bases removed from V and 0 bases from J, the gap between germline ends came to 15 bases. The CDR3 is made up of 17 amino acids. Germline V gene lookup returns CDR1 SGHAT and CDR2 FQNNGV. A sample-barcoded 5' primer and a J-beta primer mix were used in a second PCR of roughly 7 to 12 cycles. Every cDNA molecule bore a tag from a template-switch adaptor containing 12 random nucleotides. TCRdb re-analysed the 5' RACE reads in MiXCR, keeping a single row per CDR3 protein. Of 1.5 million to 2 million distinct CDR3 sequences listed, around 50% are singletons. The data belong to a study of blood T cells in healthy people across ages. Study outcomes and limitations: Diversity of TCR beta per million T cells declined in a roughly linear way with age. Greater diversity and more naive CD4+ cells were seen in long-lived donors than in aged donors.

The sequencing sample was made of blood. This chain uses TRBV11-2 with TRBJ2-1; D possibly corresponds to TRBD1 (6 bases). The TCR was taken from a woman between 40 and 50 years old in good health. The CDR3 sequence: CASSLTGRGSSYNEQFF. The CDR3 DNA sequence: TGTGCCAGCAGCTTGACAGGTCGGGGAAGCTCCTACAATGAGCAGTTCTTC.